This T cell receptor (beta chain) came from a study of vaccination and CD4 T cells after COVID-19. Cultured CD4+ T cell DNA underwent sequencing with the Oncomine TCR Beta short-read assay. Each CDR3 protein gets one entry after TCRdb re-called the PCR reads with MiXCR. This table holds roughly 12,000 distinct CDR3 sequences, about 41% found once. This clonotype was counted once. Its specificity is not known. As to treatment: roughly ten-day PBMC culture with coronavirus spike peptide pools or control peptides (ViraFEST assay). V was trimmed by 3 bases and J by 3 bases, leaving 6 bases between them. This CDR3 comprises 13 residues. Germline V lookup: CDR1 MRHNA, CDR2 SNTAGT.

The chain links TRBV6-4 to TRBJ1-5, with a weak D call TRBD1 (5 bases). The sequence came from a human donor with COVID-19. Sample: cultured CD4+ T cells from blood, taken after SARS-CoV-2 vaccination. Here the CDR3 reads CASSEGANQPQHF. CDR3 bases: TGTGCCAGCAGTGAAGGGGCCAATCAGCCCCAGCATTTT.